The 28 T cell receptor beta chains presented below share a single source sample, sequenced in a study of siplizumab effects on memory and regulatory T cells. The repertoire was sequenced with immunoSEQ multiplex PCR; TCRdb's copy has only in-frame clones and lacks some. Seen here are about 100,000 clones, roughly 92% observed once, and the top ten hold under 0.65%. Input material: Tregs sorted from blood. These receptors all come from a human donor in good health.

The V and J genes are TRBV15 and TRBJ2-7, with D unclear. Trimming stripped 4 bases from V and 3 bases from J, with 13 bases between. This CDR3 contains 14 residues. In germline, CDR1 is LNHNV, CDR2 YYDKDF (reference sequence). CDR3 in amino acids: CATSKGDSSYEQYF. The CDR3 bases are TGTGCCACCAGCAAAGGCGACTCCAGCTACGAGCAGTACTTC.

The rearrangement joins TRBV28 to TRBJ1-1, with 7 nucleotides matching TRBD1. Germline assignment: CDR1 MDHEN and CDR2 SYDVKM. The CDR3 has 12 amino acids. After removal of 9 bases from V and 5 bases from J, the junction contained 6 bases not matched to a gene. DNA for the CDR3: TGTGCCAGTAAACAGGGGCGAACTGAAGCTTTCTTT. Protein sequence: CASKQGRTEAFF.

The chain employs TRBV5-6 and TRBJ2-3; 13 bases match TRBD2. The length of the CDR3 is 17 residues. Unmatched junction bases numbered 8, after V lost 1 base and J lost 6 bases. The germline CDR1 and CDR2 sequences are SGHDT and YYEEEE. For the CDR3, the DNA is TGTGCCAGCAGCTTGTACGGGGGACTAGCGGGGATGGATACGCAGTATTTT. Its protein is CASSLYGGLAGMDTQYF.

This chain uses TRBV6-5 with TRBJ1-4; D call uncertain. The CDR3 consists of 13 residues. V was trimmed by 2 bases and J by 8 bases, leaving 9 bases between them. From germline, CDR1 is MNHEY and CDR2 SVGAGI. Here the CDR3 DNA reads TGTGCCAGCAGTTACGCACAGAGCGAAAAACTGTTTTTT. As protein: CASSYAQSEKLFF.

In DNA form, the CDR3 reads TGTGCCAGCAGTTTACGACAGGGCACCTCCTACAATGAGCAGTTCTTC. Amino acids: CASSLRQGTSYNEQFF. The chain has TRBV28 and TRBJ2-1; 7 bases are shared with TRBD1. The CDR3 has 16 amino acids. Losses at the gene ends were 2 bases for V and 0 bases for J; bases not matched to a gene: 4. CDR1 is MDHEN, CDR2 SYDVKM, per germline.

The chain joins TRBV6-1 to TRBJ2-1; D may correspond to TRBD1 or TRBD2 (5 bases each). The CDR3 is made up of 15 amino acids. CDR1 is MNHNS, CDR2 SASEGT, per germline. The V end was cut by 7 bases, the J end by 9 bases, with 22 bases between. The CDR3 loop is CASTGNWDPKSEQFF. The CDR3 DNA reads TGTGCCAGCACAGGGAACTGGGACCCCAAATCTGAGCAGTTCTTC.

The chain employs TRBV9 and TRBJ2-1, with 13 bases that match TRBD2. The germline CDR1 and CDR2 sequences are SGDLS and YYNGEE. This CDR3 is 15 amino acids long. Trimming took 4 bases from V and 7 from J; bases not matched to a gene: 5. CDR3 in DNA: TGTGCCAGCAGCCCGGGACTAGCGGGATCTAATGAGCAGTTCTTC. Translation: CASSPGLAGSNEQFF.

A single count supports this clone. The rearrangement joins TRBV30 to TRBJ2-3; a possible D gene is TRBD1 (5 bases). Germline V lookup: CDR1 GTSNPN, CDR2 SVGIG (reference sequence). Trimming removed 0 bases at V and 5 bases at J, with 12 bases between. This CDR3 is built from 14 residues. The CDR3 nucleotides are TGTGCCTGGAGTGTATTCCCCCAGGGAGATACGCAGTATTTT. This gives the protein CAWSVFPQGDTQYF.

The chain recombines TRBV18 with TRBJ2-7; the match to TRBD2 covers 8 bases. The CDR3 runs 15 residues. Germline CDR1 is KGHSH and CDR2 is LQKENI. Trimming at V came to 3 bases and at J to 2 bases, leaving 6 bases not matched to a gene. CDR3 in amino acids: CASSPGLAGTYEQYF. The CDR3, as DNA: TGTGCCAGCTCACCTGGGCTAGCGGGTACCTACGAGCAGTACTTC.

The V gene is TRBV7-9, the J gene TRBJ1-1; the D is unclear. The CDR3 has 8 amino acids. Trimming cost V 10 bases and J 11 bases, with 8 bases left between them. Germline CDR1 SEHNR, CDR2 FQNEAQ (reference sequence). CDR3 region: CATEGAFF. The CDR3 coding sequence is TGTGCCACGGAAGGGGCTTTCTTT.

V gene TRBV5-1 combines with J gene TRBJ1-1, with D possibly TRBD1 on 6 matching bases. Trimming cost V 0 bases and J 1 base, with 28 bases left between them. The length of the CDR3 is 21 residues. Germline CDR1 reads SGHRS; CDR2 reads YFSETQ. The chain's CDR3 is CASSLGLRPQRVQGENTEAFF. The CDR3 region has the DNA TGCGCCAGCAGCTTGGGTCTAAGGCCCCAACGTGTACAGGGTGAGAACACTGAAGCTTTCTTT.

The chain employs TRBV6-1 and TRBJ1-1; D is unresolved. The germline gives CDR1 MNHNS, CDR2 SASEGT. The CDR3 length is 11 residues. V dropped 8 bases and J dropped 7 bases, with 11 bases sitting between them. CDR3 amino acids: CASARTLEAFF. DNA of the CDR3: TGTGCCAGCGCCCGAACTCTTGAAGCTTTCTTT.

The V and J genes are TRBV28 and TRBJ2-1; 10 nucleotides line up with TRBD2. The trim removed 0 bases at V and 10 bases at J, leaving 6 bases unmatched. The CDR3 contains 15 residues. Looked up from germline, CDR1 is MDHEN and CDR2 is SYDVKM. The CDR3 reads CASSLWASGSNEQFF. The CDR3 coding sequence is TGTGCCAGCAGTTTATGGGCTAGCGGGAGTAACGAGCAGTTCTTC.

The rearrangement links TRBV27 to TRBJ2-3; D gene ambiguous. This CDR3 is built from 16 residues. Germline assignment: CDR1 MNHEY and CDR2 SMNVEV (reference sequence). Deletions cut 4 bases from V and 1 base from J, with 15 bases between. CDR3: CASSYRSSSGTDTQYF. The CDR3 nucleotides are TGTGCCAGCAGTTACCGGTCCTCATCTGGCACAGATACGCAGTATTTT.

This rearrangement joins TRBV7-9 to TRBJ2-3; 14 bases are shared with TRBD2. The CDR3 has 17 residues. Trimming took 5 bases from V and 4 from J; bases not matched to a gene: 8. Germline loops: CDR1 SEHNR, CDR2 FQNEAQ (reference sequence). The chain's CDR3 is CASSRGLAGGSADTQYF. CDR3 coding DNA: TGTGCCAGCAGCCGAGGACTAGCGGGAGGTAGTGCAGATACGCAGTATTTT.

This sequence joins TRBV7-3 and TRBJ2-3, with a weak D call TRBD2 (5 bases). The germline gives CDR1 SGHTA, CDR2 FQGTGA. V was trimmed by 5 bases and J by 8 bases, leaving 17 bases between them. CDR3 length: 14 residues. In nucleotides, the CDR3 is TGTGCCAGCAGCCCCGAGGGCGGCCCGGGTACGCAGTATTTT. Translation gives CASSPEGGPGTQYF.

This sequence joins TRBV14 and TRBJ2-7; perhaps TRBD2 as D (5 bases). The germline V gene encodes CDR1 SGHDN and CDR2 FVKESK. The CDR3 is 13 residues long. The V and J ends lost 2 bases and 5 bases respectively, with 10 bases between them. The CDR3 region has the DNA TGTGCCAGCAGCCAATGGATGAGGGACGAGCAGTACTTC. It is translated as CASSQWMRDEQYF.

The chain is built from TRBV7-8 and TRBJ2-7; 7 bases line up with TRBD2. Germline lookup yields CDR1 SGHVS and CDR2 FQNEAQ. V shed 4 bases, J shed 6 bases, and the junction held 15 bases outside the gene matches. The CDR3 loop spans 16 amino acids. The CDR3 loop is CASSWSGTLFRGEQYF. The CDR3 coding sequence is TGTGCCAGCAGCTGGAGCGGGACTCTGTTTCGGGGCGAGCAGTACTTC.

The chain recombines TRBV6-4 with TRBJ2-2; D is perhaps TRBD2 (5 bases). The CDR3 has 13 amino acids. Trimming pared 2 bases from V and 4 bases from J, leaving 5 bases between. Germline CDR1 and CDR2: MRHNA and SNTAGT. CDR3 nucleotides: TGTGCCAGCAGTGACACTAGCACCGGGGAGCTGTTTTTT. It translates to CASSDTSTGELFF.

The chain is built from TRBV6-5 and TRBJ2-7; 8 nucleotides match TRBD1. This CDR3 has 16 residues. V shed 1 base and J 4 bases; nucleotides not matched to a gene: 9. Germline V gives CDR1 MNHEY, CDR2 SVGAGI. The CDR3 spells CASSYWEPDRGYEQYF. The CDR3 DNA reads TGTGCCAGCAGTTACTGGGAACCTGACAGGGGATACGAGCAGTACTTC.

This clone was detected only once. The V gene is TRBV6-1, the J gene TRBJ2-1, with D perhaps given as TRBD1 or TRBD2 (6 bases each). The CDR3 is made up of 16 amino acids. CDR1 MNHNS and CDR2 SASEGT come from the germline V gene. The ends were cut back, 0 bases at V and 1 base at J, with 10 bases in the middle. The CDR3: CASSEARGGSYNEQFF. The CDR3 region has the DNA TGTGCCAGCAGTGAAGCGAGAGGGGGGTCCTACAATGAGCAGTTCTTC.

The rearrangement links TRBV5-1 to TRBJ2-3; D perhaps matches TRBD1 (5 bases). The CDR3 totals 14 residues. Germline CDR1 and CDR2: SGHRS and YFSETQ. V dropped 8 bases and J dropped 2 bases, with 15 bases sitting between them. The DNA of the CDR3 is TGCGCCAGTTCAAGGTCAGGGAACACAGATACGCAGTATTTT. Protein sequence: CASSRSGNTDTQYF.

To note about this clone: The same CDR3 can be traced to other DNA sequences in this sample. V and J are TRBV30 and TRBJ1-5; D is unresolved. CDR3 length: 13 residues. From germline, CDR1 is GTSNPN and CDR2 SVGIG (reference sequence). The germline V and J ends were trimmed by 0 bases and 4 bases, with 7 bases remaining between them. The CDR3 loop reads CAWSVRGNQPQHF. As DNA, the CDR3 is TGTGCCTGGAGTGTACGGGGAAATCAGCCCCAGCATTTT.

The chain recombines TRBV19 with TRBJ1-2; no clear D gene. Looked up from germline, CDR1 is LNHDA and CDR2 is SQIVND (reference sequence). V dropped 5 bases and J dropped 6 bases, with 16 bases sitting between them. The length of the CDR3 is 14 residues. CDR3 in amino acids: CASSLPGYLNGYTF. The CDR3 nucleotides read TGTGCCAGTAGTCTCCCGGGATATTTGAATGGCTACACCTTC.

In DNA form, the CDR3 reads TGCGCCAGCAGCTTTTTATCTCGACAGGGCGGAGATACGCAGTATTTT. It specifies CASSFLSRQGGDTQYF. The chain has TRBV5-1 and TRBJ2-3, with 7 bases lining up with TRBD1. Germline lookup yields CDR1 SGHRS and CDR2 YFSETQ. The CDR3 extends over 16 amino acids. Trimming removed 2 bases from V and 5 bases from J; junction bases left unmatched: 11.

V and J are TRBV9 and TRBJ1-4; no firm D call. CDR1 is SGDLS, CDR2 YYNGEE, per germline. V lost 0 bases and J 2 bases, leaving 11 bases between the germline ends. This CDR3 is 16 amino acids long. CDR3 nucleotides: TGTGCCAGCAGCGTAGGACCTCTTGGGACTAATGAAAAACTGTTTTTT. It translates to CASSVGPLGTNEKLFF.

The chain has TRBV4-1 and TRBJ2-7, with 11 nucleotides matching TRBD1. V lost 4 bases, J lost 2 bases, and 4 bases stayed unmatched. Germline lookup yields CDR1 MGHRA and CDR2 YSYEKL. The CDR3 runs to 15 residues. CDR3 nucleotides: TGCGCCAGCAGCCCACGGACAGGGGGCCCCTACGAGCAGTACTTC. This encodes CASSPRTGGPYEQYF.

This clone was counted once. The rearrangement links TRBV6-5 to TRBJ1-1, with TRBD1 identical over 9 bases. Unmatched junction bases numbered 7, after V lost 5 bases and J lost 6 bases. The germline CDR1 and CDR2 sequences are MNHEY and SVGAGI. The CDR3 contains 14 residues. The CDR3 protein is CASSPGTGFPEAFF. The DNA for the CDR3 is TGTGCCAGCAGTCCCGGGACAGGGTTCCCTGAAGCTTTCTTT.